This T cell receptor (beta chain) was documented in a study of graft-versus-host responses after intestinal transplantation. Across the study: As for transplant type, recipients had multivisceral, liver-intestinal, or isolated intestinal grafts. Uniformly, recipients were administered anti-thymocyte globulin induction with subsequent tacrolimus and steroids for two to three years.

With regard to this clone: What it recognizes is unknown.

Regarding the study as a whole: GvH clone levels peaked in circulation, and this peak was associated with early post-transplant HvG declines. GvH clones appeared in recipient marrow, some first in ileum or blood.

The germline gives CDR1 SGHVS, CDR2 FNYEAQ. Trimming pared 1 base from V and 1 base from J, leaving 10 bases between. The CDR3 runs to 15 residues. Using immunoSEQ multiplex PCR, the repertoire was profiled, and TCRdb retains in-frame clones only, with some absent. The sample carries approximately 130,000 clones, 90% to 95% recorded once. The TCR comes from a human donor who received an intestinal transplant. The chain is built from TRBV7-6 and TRBJ1-1, with a weak D call TRBD1 (6 bases). The material sequenced was unstimulated CD4+ T cells sorted from spleen or lymph node cells, taken before intestinal transplant. The CDR3 DNA reads as TGTGCCAGCAGCTTAGGAGGCAGGGGGAACACTGAAGCTTTCTTT. As protein: CASSLGGRGNTEAFF. The full variable domain, in which reference TRBV7-6 and TRBJ1-1 provide the parts outside the CDR3, is GAGVSQSPRYKVTKRGQDVALRCDPISGHVSLYWYRQALGQGPEFLTYFNYEAQQDKSGLPNDRFSAERPEGSISTLTIQRTEQRDSAMYRCASSLGGRGNTEAFFGQGTRLTVV.